Listed below are T cell receptor beta chains from one sample, sequenced in a study of cytomegalovirus exposure and HLA in healthy donors. Clones were sequenced by immunoSEQ multiplex PCR, and TCRdb holds only the in-frame ones, with some missing. The sample lists about 260,000 clones, 90% occurring once. The sequencing sample was made of PBMCs. These receptors were taken from a woman aged 30 to 39 in good health and CMV-seronegative. Each CDR3 is given with its conserved first and last residue. Fields, in order: CDR3 length, D gene, V gene, clone size, CDR3 protein. D genes are given only for firm matches. A clone size is listed for some rows: how often the clone was seen (once, few, many), or a class if it is expanded.

cdr3_length: 15; d_call: TRBD1; v_call: TRBV9; clone_size: .; cdr3_aa: CASSAGQGTPDTQYF
cdr3_length: 15; d_call: .; v_call: TRBV5-1; clone_size: .; cdr3_aa: CASSLTSTGRETQYF
cdr3_length: 15; d_call: .; v_call: TRBV6-6; clone_size: .; cdr3_aa: CASSYSGGGTYEQYF
cdr3_length: 13; d_call: TRBD1; v_call: TRBV2; clone_size: .; cdr3_aa: CASIEDRVTEAFF
cdr3_length: 14; d_call: .; v_call: TRBV14; clone_size: .; cdr3_aa: CASSQDTLTDTQYF
cdr3_length: 14; d_call: .; v_call: TRBV6-1; clone_size: .; cdr3_aa: CASRDLRVNTEAFF
cdr3_length: 13; d_call: TRBD1; v_call: TRBV28; clone_size: .; cdr3_aa: CASSYRGSPPQHF
cdr3_length: 14; d_call: TRBD2; v_call: TRBV2; clone_size: .; cdr3_aa: CASRGLAGKETQYF
cdr3_length: 16; d_call: .; v_call: TRBV7-9; clone_size: .; cdr3_aa: CASSFPTSANSYEQYF
cdr3_length: 11; d_call: .; v_call: TRBV30; clone_size: .; cdr3_aa: CAWIRGDTQYF
cdr3_length: 15; d_call: .; v_call: TRBV19; clone_size: .; cdr3_aa: CASSIGGLMNTEAFF
cdr3_length: 14; d_call: .; v_call: TRBV6-4; clone_size: .; cdr3_aa: CASRGRPGYYGYTF
cdr3_length: 14; d_call: .; v_call: TRBV19; clone_size: .; cdr3_aa: CASSIAGPDYGYTF
cdr3_length: 17; d_call: .; v_call: TRBV4-2; clone_size: .; cdr3_aa: CASSGTGTSSGANVLTF
cdr3_length: 13; d_call: .; v_call: TRBV5-6; clone_size: .; cdr3_aa: CASSLPSTGELFF
cdr3_length: 16; d_call: TRBD2; v_call: TRBV13; clone_size: once; cdr3_aa: CASSHHSGEGAYEQFF
cdr3_length: 15; d_call: .; v_call: TRBV7-9; clone_size: .; cdr3_aa: CASSESRGPTGELFF
cdr3_length: 16; d_call: TRBD2; v_call: TRBV18; clone_size: .; cdr3_aa: CASSPPSGLADYEQYF
cdr3_length: 15; d_call: TRBD1; v_call: TRBV6-1; clone_size: .; cdr3_aa: CASRSGQGASDTQYF
cdr3_length: 18; d_call: TRBD2; v_call: TRBV28; clone_size: .; cdr3_aa: CASSFYRGSDGGTDTQYF
cdr3_length: 14; d_call: .; v_call: TRBV10-3; clone_size: .; cdr3_aa: CAIRTSGIRYEQYF
cdr3_length: 17; d_call: TRBD2; v_call: TRBV11-2; clone_size: .; cdr3_aa: CASSLVGLGRLYYEQYF
cdr3_length: 16; d_call: TRBD1; v_call: TRBV10-1; clone_size: .; cdr3_aa: CASSDGTVPNTGELFF
cdr3_length: 15; d_call: .; v_call: TRBV7-2; clone_size: .; cdr3_aa: CASSLGRGGNQPQHF
cdr3_length: 16; d_call: TRBD2; v_call: TRBV7-2; clone_size: few; cdr3_aa: CASSLGIGGRSYEQYF
cdr3_length: 15; d_call: TRBD1; v_call: TRBV7-6; clone_size: .; cdr3_aa: CASSLATGDFYEQYF
cdr3_length: 14; d_call: TRBD2; v_call: TRBV27; clone_size: .; cdr3_aa: CASSSGSAYNEQFF
cdr3_length: 15; d_call: .; v_call: TRBV4-3; clone_size: .; cdr3_aa: CASSGADADYNEQFF
cdr3_length: 12; d_call: .; v_call: TRBV5-1; clone_size: .; cdr3_aa: CASRGTTGELFF
cdr3_length: 14; d_call: TRBD1; v_call: TRBV4-1; clone_size: .; cdr3_aa: CASSQGTGNYGYTF
cdr3_length: 15; d_call: .; v_call: TRBV5-1; clone_size: .; cdr3_aa: CASSEEGGRSYEQYF
cdr3_length: 18; d_call: TRBD2; v_call: TRBV11-2; clone_size: once; cdr3_aa: CASSLLASGRANTGELFF
cdr3_length: 15; d_call: .; v_call: TRBV28; clone_size: once; cdr3_aa: CASSSPRAGYYEQYF
cdr3_length: 15; d_call: .; v_call: TRBV27; clone_size: .; cdr3_aa: CASSTISGLQETQYF
cdr3_length: 13; d_call: .; v_call: TRBV27; clone_size: .; cdr3_aa: CASSLIGTDTQYF
cdr3_length: 16; d_call: .; v_call: TRBV5-1; clone_size: .; cdr3_aa: CASSDVTGATNEKLFF
cdr3_length: 16; d_call: TRBD2; v_call: TRBV4-1; clone_size: .; cdr3_aa: CASSHPGLAGTNEQFF
cdr3_length: 15; d_call: TRBD2; v_call: TRBV28; clone_size: .; cdr3_aa: CASSSSGTSYNEQFF
cdr3_length: 14; d_call: .; v_call: TRBV5-3; clone_size: .; cdr3_aa: CARSSRPGEETQYF
cdr3_length: 13; d_call: TRBD1; v_call: TRBV10-3; clone_size: .; cdr3_aa: CAISRTGDHGYTF
cdr3_length: 13; d_call: .; v_call: TRBV27; clone_size: .; cdr3_aa: CASSLAFRGELFF
cdr3_length: 15; d_call: .; v_call: TRBV27; clone_size: .; cdr3_aa: CASSLFGANTGELFF